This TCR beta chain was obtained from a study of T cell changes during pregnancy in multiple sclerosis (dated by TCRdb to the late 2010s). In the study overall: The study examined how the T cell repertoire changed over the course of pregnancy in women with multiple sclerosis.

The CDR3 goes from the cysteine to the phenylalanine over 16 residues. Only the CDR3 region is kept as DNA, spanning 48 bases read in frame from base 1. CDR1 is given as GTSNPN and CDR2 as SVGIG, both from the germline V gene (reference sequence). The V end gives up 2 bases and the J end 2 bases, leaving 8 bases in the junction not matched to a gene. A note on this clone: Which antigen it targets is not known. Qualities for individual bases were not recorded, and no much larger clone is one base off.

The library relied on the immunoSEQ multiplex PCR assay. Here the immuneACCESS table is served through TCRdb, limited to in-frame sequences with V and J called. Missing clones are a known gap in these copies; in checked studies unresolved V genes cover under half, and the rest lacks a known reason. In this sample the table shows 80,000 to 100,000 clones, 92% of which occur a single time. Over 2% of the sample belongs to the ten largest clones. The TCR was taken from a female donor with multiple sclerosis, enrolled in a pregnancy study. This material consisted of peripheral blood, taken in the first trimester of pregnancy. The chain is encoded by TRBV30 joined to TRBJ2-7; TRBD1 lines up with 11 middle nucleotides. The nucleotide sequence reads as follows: TGTGCCTGGAGTTCCCGGGACAGGGGGTCCCCCTACGAGCAGTACTTC. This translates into CAWSSRDRGSPYEQYF.